A single T cell receptor beta chain is shown here with its context. This clonotype appeared many times. Its antigen is not yet known. Nothing much larger sits one base from this clone, and base qualities are not available. The data originate from a study of human T cells and chemical hapten exposure (dated by TCRdb to the early 2020s). Background on the whole study: For sensitization, 2% DPC in acetone was applied to a roughly 2 cm by roughly 2 cm area of upper inner arm skin. Patch testing was performed on the upper back with Finn chambers containing 0.01% DPC, and the patch tests were scored after 6 days according to International Contact Dermatitis Research Group standards. Throughout the approximately 24-week study period, patients were also given weekly therapeutic DPC doses on the scalp. Alopecia areata with under or over 50% scalp involvement, alopecia totalis and alopecia universalis were represented in the patient cohort, which was mostly female. Libraries were combined into a pool for sequencing, and differences in TCR yield between samples came mainly from small differences in library volumes within the pool. The study tracked peripheral blood TCR repertoire changes in vivo during primary and secondary sensitization to the hapten diphenylcyclopropenone (DPC) in alopecia patients. Under 30 alopecia patients gave blood for TCR sequencing at one to four time points (pre-sensitization, 2, 6 and 24 weeks). Blood samples were taken from patients before sensitization (week 0) and then at 2, 6 and about 24 weeks after DPC sensitization.

Between the V and J ends, shortened by 7 bases and 1 base respectively, the junction contains 17 bases. Including cysteine and phenylalanine, the CDR3 has 15 amino acids. Only the CDR3 DNA is retained, 45 bases long and in frame from the first base. CDR1 and CDR2 (DFQATT, SNEGSKA) derive from the germline V gene (reference sequence). The sample's time point label, decoded: patch test 1, 2 weeks after DPC sensitization. The treatment or condition label here, explained by the study, means: therapeutic diphenylcyclopropenone sensitization with weekly scalp DPC. Blood at each patch-test visit was drawn before the patch test was applied. To be eligible, patients had to be aged 18 to 70, diagnosed with alopecia and judged suitable for DPC therapy, while pregnant patients were excluded. Total RNA was isolated from unfractionated whole blood collected in Tempus Blood RNA tubes. Study-wide conclusions, independent of this receptor: Repeated subsampling changed both the strength of the expansion versus patch-test correlation and the threshold at which that correlation became significant. Patch test score was positively correlated with the number of PT1 expanded TCRs, with significance at thresholds 8, 16 and 32 but not at 4. Because every patient had alopecia, a presumed autoimmune disease, the patients' immune response might differ from that of healthy individuals. DPC sensitization did not change the number of TCRs with a frequency above 1 in 1000, and there was no evidence of changes in global repertoire structure. Significantly more large CDR3 similarity clusters were formed by expanded TCRs than by pre-sensitization or healthy control sets, consistent with antigen-driven responses.

Library prep was done by RACE. The sequencer was a NextSeq 500. Library preparation attached unique molecular identifiers to individual cDNA molecules for quantitative, reproducible TCR counting. Both TCR alpha and TCR beta chains were sequenced from each blood RNA sample. In the paper's pipeline: A median of about 87,000 TCRs per sample was observed, with a range of about 20,000 to 700,000. V, J and CDR3 annotation of the TCR reads was performed with the Decombinator software suite. Every sample was subsampled to the same number of TCRs (28,000) for the PS versus PT1 abundance plots. TCRs were defined as expanded if absent before sensitization and observed at least eight times at the 2-week time point. TCRdb handled the public reads itself, with Q25 trimming in fastp and clone calling in MiXCR, and kept productive beta chains. Each CDR3 protein gets just one entry, which takes the most common genes and DNA from the rows behind it. None of the V and J calls come from the authors' own analysis; TCRdb made them. In all, the sample holds 380,000 or so distinct CDR3 sequences, and more than 4.5% of those were seen once. The ten largest clones represent about 2.1% of the sample.

The sequence links TRBV20-1 to TRBJ1-5; a tentative D call is TRBD1 (5 bases match). This receptor was taken from a woman aged 45-65 years with alopecia areata. Some clones in this sample may be carry-over from other donors' samples. This material consisted of whole blood, taken in connection with sensitization to the hapten diphenylcyclopropenone (DPC). For the CDR3, the sequence is CSVPASGTSNQPQHF. The nucleotide sequence is TGCAGTGTTCCCGCCTCAGGGACCAGCAATCAGCCCCAGCATTTT.